The T cell receptor beta chain under discussion was sequenced for a study of blood T cell repertoires in COVID-19. Turning to the study itself: COVID-19 samples, acute and convalescent, were from the United States, Italy and Spain. Sources were T cells, B-cell-depleted T cells, or PBMCs; the material itself was cDNA or gDNA.

The CDR3 totals 18 residues. The germline gives CDR1 SEHNR, CDR2 FQNEAQ (reference sequence). With V trimmed by 5 bases and J by 0 bases, 13 bases remained unmatched. Cohort assignment relied on participant-reported clinical history. Authors' data handling: Nucleated cell counts were estimated from reference gene primer amplification. TCRdb keeps only in-frame clones here, not all; method: immunoSEQ multiplex PCR. V, J and clone size were drawn from that table, and D and trimming were deduced from the DNA. The sample has 200,000 to 250,000 clones; about 80% are singletons. The chain uses TRBV7-9 and TRBJ1-1; TRBD1 aligns across 9 bases. This TCR derives from a middle-aged woman with acute COVID-19. The sequencing sample was made of PBMCs or T cells enriched from blood (not recorded which). The CDR3 spells CASSPGTGSIIMNTEAFF. For the CDR3, the DNA is TGTGCCAGCAGCCCAGGGACAGGGAGCATCATCATGAACACTGAAGCTTTCTTT.